Detailed here is one T cell receptor (beta chain). One end of the junction does not line up with germline, which may come from a read error. This beta chain is a stray read from a library made for alpha chains; its abundance is not meaningful. From germline, CDR1 is MNHEY and CDR2 SVGAGI. The CDR3 is made up of 11 amino acids. This sample was included in a study of glioma-infiltrating T cells. TCR alpha and beta CDR3 regions were amplified from RNA using iRepertoire nested multiplex PCR. One-step reverse transcription and amplification started from approximately 100-400 ng of tissue mRNA or PBMC total RNA. TCRdb analysed the multiplex PCR reads with MiXCR anew, one entry per CDR3 protein. The data contain some 4,200 distinct CDR3 sequences, roughly 90% of them seen just once; the ten biggest clones take up more than 25%.

The origin of this receptor is a human donor with low-grade glioma or glioblastoma, undergoing nonglioma brain surgery, or in good health (not recorded which). V and J are TRBV6-5 and TRBJ2-7; D call uncertain. The sample comprised glioma tissue, nonneoplastic brain tissue, or PBMCs (not recorded which). The CDR3 sequence is CASSYVYGQYF. The DNA of the CDR3 is TGTGCCAGCAGTTATGTTTACGGGCAGTACTTC.